This TCR beta chain appears in the sequencing data of a study of T cell responses to AZD1222 COVID-19 vaccine. Study-wide results and limits: Spike-wide coverage was observed for vaccine-associated CD4 TCRs, with dominant responses at 160-218 and 743-854. Baseline seropositivity occurred in only 5 or 6 AZD1222 recipients.

Of note for this clone: Its antigen is not known.

V shed 3 bases, J shed 5 bases, and the junction held 5 bases outside the gene matches. The CDR3 is 16 amino acids. In germline, CDR1 is LNHDA, CDR2 SQIVND (reference sequence). TCRdb keeps only in-frame clones here, not all; method: immunoSEQ multiplex PCR. The sample includes 120,000 to 150,000 clones, approximately 89% of them seen just once. The J gene is TRBJ2-2, the V gene TRBV19, with 11 bases matching TRBD2. The source was peripheral blood, collected on day 0 of MenACWY control vaccination. This TCR was sampled from an adult in good health. The CDR3 coding sequence is TGTGCCAGTAGTATCGTAGCGGGGGGGCCGACCGGGGAGCTGTTTTTT. Translated: CASSIVAGGPTGELFF.